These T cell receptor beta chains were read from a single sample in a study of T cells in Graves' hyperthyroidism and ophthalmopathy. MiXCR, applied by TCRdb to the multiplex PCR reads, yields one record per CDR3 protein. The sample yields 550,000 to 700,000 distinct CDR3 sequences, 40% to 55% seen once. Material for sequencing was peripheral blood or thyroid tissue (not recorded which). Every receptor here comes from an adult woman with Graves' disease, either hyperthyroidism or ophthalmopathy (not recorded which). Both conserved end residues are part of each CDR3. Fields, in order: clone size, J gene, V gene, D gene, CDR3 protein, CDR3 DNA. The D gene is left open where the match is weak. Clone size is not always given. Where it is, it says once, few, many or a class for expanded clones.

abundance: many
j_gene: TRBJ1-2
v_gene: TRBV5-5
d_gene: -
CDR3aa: CASSRGPGGWDGYTF
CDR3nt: TGTGCCAGCAGCCGGGGTCCGGGGGGCTGGGATGGCTACACCTTC

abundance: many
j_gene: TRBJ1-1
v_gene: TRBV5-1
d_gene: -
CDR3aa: CASSLGGPLAEAFF
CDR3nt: TGCGCCAGCAGCTTGGGAGGACCCCTGGCTGAAGCTTTCTTT

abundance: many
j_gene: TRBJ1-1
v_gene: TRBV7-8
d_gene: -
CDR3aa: CASSSIRGYTEAFF
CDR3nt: TGTGCCAGCAGCTCAATACGAGGGTACACTGAAGCTTTCTTT

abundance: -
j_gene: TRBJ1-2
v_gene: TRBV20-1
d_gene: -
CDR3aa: CSARDGTASDGYTF
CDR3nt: TGCAGTGCTAGAGATGGGACGGCGAGTGATGGCTACACCTTC

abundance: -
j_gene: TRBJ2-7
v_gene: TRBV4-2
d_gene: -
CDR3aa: CASSQILLRKRSSYEQYF
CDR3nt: TGTGCCAGCAGCCAAATCCTCTTACGGAAAAGGAGCTCCTACGAGCAGTACTTC

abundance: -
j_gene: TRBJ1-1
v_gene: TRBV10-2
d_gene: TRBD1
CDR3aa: CASSDHSGTVEAFF
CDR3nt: TGCGCCAGCAGTGACCACTCAGGGACAGTCGAAGCTTTCTTT

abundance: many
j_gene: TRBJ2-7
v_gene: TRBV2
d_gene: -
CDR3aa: CASTRLAYEQYF
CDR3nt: TGTGCCAGCACCCGACTAGCCTACGAGCAGTACTTC

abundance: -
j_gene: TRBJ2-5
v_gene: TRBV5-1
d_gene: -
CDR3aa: CASTPWGYEQETQYF
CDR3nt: TGCGCCAGCACCCCTTGGGGCTACGAACAAGAGACCCAGTACTTC

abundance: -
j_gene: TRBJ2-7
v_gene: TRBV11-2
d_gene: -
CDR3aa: CASSFGVHEQYF
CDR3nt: TGTGCCAGCAGCTTTGGGGTCCACGAGCAGTACTTC

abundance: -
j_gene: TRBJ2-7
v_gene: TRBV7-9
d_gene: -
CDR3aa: CASSLIWTSSYEQYF
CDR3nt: TGTGCCAGCAGCTTAATATGGACAAGCTCCTACGAGCAGTACTTC

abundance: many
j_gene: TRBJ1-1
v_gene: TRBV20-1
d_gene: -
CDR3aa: CSARTGKSNTEAFF
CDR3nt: TGCAGTGCTAGAACAGGGAAATCTAACACTGAAGCTTTCTTT

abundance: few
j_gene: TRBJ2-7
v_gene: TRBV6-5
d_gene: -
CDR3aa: CASPLTGLLSYEQYF
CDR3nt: TGTGCCAGTCCCCTAACGGGACTCCTCTCCTACGAGCAGTACTTC

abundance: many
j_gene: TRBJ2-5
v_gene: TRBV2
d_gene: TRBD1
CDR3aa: CASSAPGTGQETQYF
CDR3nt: TGTGCCAGCAGTGCTCCTGGGACAGGTCAAGAGACCCAGTACTTC

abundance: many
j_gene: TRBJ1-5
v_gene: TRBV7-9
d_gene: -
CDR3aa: CASSLRGDQPQHF
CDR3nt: TGTGCCAGCAGCTTAAGAGGGGATCAGCCCCAGCATTTT

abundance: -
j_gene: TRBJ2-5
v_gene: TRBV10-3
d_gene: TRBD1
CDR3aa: CAISAGTGPETQYF
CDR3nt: TGTGCCATCAGTGCCGGGACAGGGCCCGAGACCCAGTACTTC

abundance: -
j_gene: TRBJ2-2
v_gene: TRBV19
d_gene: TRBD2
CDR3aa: CASTVSSGRGATGELFF
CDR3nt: TGTGCCAGTACGGTGTCTAGCGGGAGGGGTGCCACCGGGGAGCTGTTTTTT

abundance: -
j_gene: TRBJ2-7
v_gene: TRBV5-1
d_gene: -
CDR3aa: CASSLRTAGEQYF
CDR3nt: TGCGCCAGCAGCTTGAGAACAGCCGGCGAGCAGTACTTC

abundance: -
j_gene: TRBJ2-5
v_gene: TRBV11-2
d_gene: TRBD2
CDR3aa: CASSSGLAATEDQYF
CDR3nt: TGTGCCAGCAGCTCTGGACTAGCGGCGACGGAGGACCAGTACTTC

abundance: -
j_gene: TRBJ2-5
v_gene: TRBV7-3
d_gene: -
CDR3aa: CASSFAIQETQYF
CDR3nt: TGTGCCAGCAGCTTTGCTATCCAAGAGACCCAGTACTTC

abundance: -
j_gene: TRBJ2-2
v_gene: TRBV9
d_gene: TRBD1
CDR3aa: CASSEWDRSGELFF
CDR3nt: TGTGCCAGCAGCGAGTGGGACAGGTCGGGTGAGCTGTTTTTT

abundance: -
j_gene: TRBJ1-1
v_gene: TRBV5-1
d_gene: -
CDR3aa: CASSLFGGYTEAFF
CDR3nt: TGCGCCAGCAGCTTGTTTGGGGGGTACACTGAAGCTTTCTTT

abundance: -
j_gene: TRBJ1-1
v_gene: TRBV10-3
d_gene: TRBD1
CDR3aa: CAISGRTGHTEAFF
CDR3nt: TGTGCCATCAGTGGCCGGACAGGCCACACTGAAGCTTTCTTT

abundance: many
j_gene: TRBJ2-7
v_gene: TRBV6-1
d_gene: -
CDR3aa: CASSEGVRPADYEQYF
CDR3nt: TGTGCCAGCAGTGAAGGAGTCAGGCCGGCGGACTACGAGCAGTACTTC

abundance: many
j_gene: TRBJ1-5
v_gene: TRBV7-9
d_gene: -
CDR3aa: CASSLALGRANQPQHF
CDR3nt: TGTGCCAGCAGCTTAGCGTTAGGGCGCGCCAATCAGCCCCAGCATTTT

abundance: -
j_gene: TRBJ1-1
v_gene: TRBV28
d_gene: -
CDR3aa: CASNSFGSEAFF
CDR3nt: TGTGCCAGCAACTCATTTGGCTCTGAAGCTTTCTTT

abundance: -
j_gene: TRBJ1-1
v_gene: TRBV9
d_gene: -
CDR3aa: CASSGSRAFF
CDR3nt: TGTGCCAGCAGCGGATCCCGGGCTTTCTTT

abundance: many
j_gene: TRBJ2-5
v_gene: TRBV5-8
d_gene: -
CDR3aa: CASSHILTSKETQYF
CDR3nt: TGTGCCAGCAGCCATATACTGACTTCCAAAGAGACCCAGTACTTC

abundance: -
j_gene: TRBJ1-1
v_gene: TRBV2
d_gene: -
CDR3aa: CASSWPTEAFF
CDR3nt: TGTGCCAGCAGTTGGCCGACTGAAGCTTTCTTT

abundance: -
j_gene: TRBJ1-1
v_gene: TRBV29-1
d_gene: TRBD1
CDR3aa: CSVGGGQGAFEAFF
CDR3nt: TGCAGCGTTGGAGGAGGACAGGGGGCCTTTGAAGCTTTCTTT

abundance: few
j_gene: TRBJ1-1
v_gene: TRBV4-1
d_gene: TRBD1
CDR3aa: CASSHPDRVTFGAFF
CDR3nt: TGCGCCAGCAGCCACCCTGACAGGGTGACGTTCGGAGCTTTCTTT

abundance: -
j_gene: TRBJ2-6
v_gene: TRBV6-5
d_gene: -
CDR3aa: CASSTHTGTGTYVLTF
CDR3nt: TGTGCCAGCAGTACTCATACCGGGACTGGTACCTACGTCCTGACTTTC

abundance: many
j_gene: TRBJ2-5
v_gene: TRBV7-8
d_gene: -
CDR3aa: CASSLSQGRGETQYF
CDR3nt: TGTGCCAGCAGCTTATCTCAGGGGCGGGGAGAGACCCAGTACTTC

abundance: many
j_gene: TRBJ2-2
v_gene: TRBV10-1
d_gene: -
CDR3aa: CASKGQNTGELFF
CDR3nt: TGCGCCAGCAAGGGACAGAACACCGGGGAGCTGTTTTTT

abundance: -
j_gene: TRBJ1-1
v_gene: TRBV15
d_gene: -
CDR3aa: CASSADRSMNTEAFF
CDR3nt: TGTGCCAGCAGTGCAGATAGGAGCATGAACACTGAAGCTTTCTTT

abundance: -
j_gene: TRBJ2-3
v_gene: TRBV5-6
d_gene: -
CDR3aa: CASSLVQDGAQYF
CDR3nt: TGTGCCAGCAGCTTGGTACAGGACGGTGCGCAGTATTTT

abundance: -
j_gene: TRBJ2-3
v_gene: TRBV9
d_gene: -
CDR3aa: CASSQLFAGTDTQYF
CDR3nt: TGTGCCAGCAGCCAATTATTTGCGGGGACAGATACGCAGTATTTT

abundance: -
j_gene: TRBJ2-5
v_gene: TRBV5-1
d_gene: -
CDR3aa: CASSRDGGKTQYF
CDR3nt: TGCGCCAGCAGCCGGGACGGTGGAAAGACCCAGTACTTC

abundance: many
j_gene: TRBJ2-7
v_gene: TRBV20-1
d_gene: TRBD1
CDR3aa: CSASNRDRTLYEQYF
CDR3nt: TGCAGTGCTAGCAACCGGGACAGGACCCTCTACGAGCAGTACTTC

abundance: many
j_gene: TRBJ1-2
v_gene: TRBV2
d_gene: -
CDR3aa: CASGQTGGYGYTF
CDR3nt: TGTGCCAGCGGACAAACCGGTGGCTATGGCTACACCTTC

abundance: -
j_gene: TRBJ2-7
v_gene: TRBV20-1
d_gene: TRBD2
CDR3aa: CSASRSSGGSSYEQYF
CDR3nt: TGCAGTGCTAGTAGGTCTAGCGGGGGGAGCTCCTACGAGCAGTACTTC

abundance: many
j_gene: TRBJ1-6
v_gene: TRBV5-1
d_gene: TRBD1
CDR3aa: CASSLAGTGRNSPLHF
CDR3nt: TGCGCCAGCAGCTTGGCCGGGACAGGCCGTAATTCACCCCTCCACTTT

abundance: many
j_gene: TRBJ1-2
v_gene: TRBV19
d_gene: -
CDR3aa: CASSMGRTVYGYTF
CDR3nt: TGTGCCAGTAGTATGGGTCGGACGGTCTATGGCTACACCTTC

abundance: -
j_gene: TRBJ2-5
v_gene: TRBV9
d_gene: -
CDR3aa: CASSVAGVGRQYF
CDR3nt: TGTGCCAGCAGCGTAGCTGGGGTCGGAAGGCAGTACTTC

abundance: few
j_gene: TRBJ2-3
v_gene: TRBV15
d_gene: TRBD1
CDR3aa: CATSRDPGQGDTDTQYF
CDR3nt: TGTGCCACCAGCAGAGATCCGGGACAGGGGGACACAGATACGCAGTATTTT

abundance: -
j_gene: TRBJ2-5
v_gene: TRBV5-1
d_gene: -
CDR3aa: CASSLESGTEEETQYF
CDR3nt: TGCGCCAGCAGCTTGGAATCGGGGACCGAGGAAGAGACCCAGTACTTC

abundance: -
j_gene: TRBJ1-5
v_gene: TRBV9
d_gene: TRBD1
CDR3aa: CASSGPLSGQGVNQPQHF
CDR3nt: TGTGCCAGCAGCGGCCCCCTCTCGGGACAGGGCGTGAATCAGCCCCAGCATTTT

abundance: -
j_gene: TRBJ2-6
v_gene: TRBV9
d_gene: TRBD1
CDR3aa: CASSVDQPGTGTSGANVLTF
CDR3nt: TGTGCCAGCAGCGTAGATCAGCCCGGGACAGGGACCTCTGGGGCCAACGTCCTGACTTTC

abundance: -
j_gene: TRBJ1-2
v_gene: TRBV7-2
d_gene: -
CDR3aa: CASSQGLADYGYTF
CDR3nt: TGTGCCAGCAGCCAGGGACTAGCCGACTATGGCTACACCTTC

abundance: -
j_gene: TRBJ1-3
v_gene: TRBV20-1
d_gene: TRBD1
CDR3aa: CSASLDPGQLNTIYF
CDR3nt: TGCAGTGCTAGCTTAGATCCGGGACAGCTAAACACCATATATTTT

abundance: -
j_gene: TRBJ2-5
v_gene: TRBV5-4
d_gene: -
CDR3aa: CASGPAGVETQYF
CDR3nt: TGTGCCAGCGGCCCGGCCGGGGTGGAGACCCAGTACTTC

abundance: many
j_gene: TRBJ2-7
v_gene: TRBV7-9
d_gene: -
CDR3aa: CASVDRNPYEQYF
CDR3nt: TGTGCCAGCGTTGACAGGAACCCCTACGAGCAGTACTTC

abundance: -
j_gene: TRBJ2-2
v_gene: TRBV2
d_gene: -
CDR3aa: CASSQGASEIGELFF
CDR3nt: TGTGCCAGCAGCCAAGGGGCTAGCGAAATCGGGGAGCTGTTTTTT

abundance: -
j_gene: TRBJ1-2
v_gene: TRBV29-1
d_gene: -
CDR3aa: CSVVTGTNYGYTF
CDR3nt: TGCAGCGTTGTTACAGGGACTAACTATGGCTACACCTTC

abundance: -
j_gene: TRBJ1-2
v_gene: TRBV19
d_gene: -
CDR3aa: CASSIGGSYGYTF
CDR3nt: TGTGCCAGTAGTATAGGGGGGAGCTATGGCTACACCTTC

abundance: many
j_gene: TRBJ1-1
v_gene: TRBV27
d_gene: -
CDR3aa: CASSPAQNTEAFF
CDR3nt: TGTGCCAGCAGTCCAGCCCAGAACACTGAAGCTTTCTTT

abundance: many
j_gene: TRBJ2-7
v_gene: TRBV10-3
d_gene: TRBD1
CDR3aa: CAIRERTGLSYEQYF
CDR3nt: TGTGCCATCAGGGAAAGGACAGGGCTAAGTTACGAGCAGTACTTC

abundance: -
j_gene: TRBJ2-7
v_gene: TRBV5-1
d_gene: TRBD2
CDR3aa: CASSLGGGPVEQYF
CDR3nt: TGCGCCAGCAGCTTGGGCGGGGGGCCGGTCGAGCAGTACTTC